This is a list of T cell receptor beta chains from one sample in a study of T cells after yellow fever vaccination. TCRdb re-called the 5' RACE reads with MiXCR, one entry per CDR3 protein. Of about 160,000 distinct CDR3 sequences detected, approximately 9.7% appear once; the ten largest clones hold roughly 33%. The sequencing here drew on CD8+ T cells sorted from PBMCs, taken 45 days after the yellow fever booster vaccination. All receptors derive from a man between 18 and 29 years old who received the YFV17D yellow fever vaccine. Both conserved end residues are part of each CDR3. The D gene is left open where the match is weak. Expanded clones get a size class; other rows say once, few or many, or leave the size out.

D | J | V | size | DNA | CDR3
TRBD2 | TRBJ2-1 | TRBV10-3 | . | TGTGCCATCACCCTTAGCGGGGGGCCCAATGAGCAGTTCTTC | CAITLSGGPNEQFF
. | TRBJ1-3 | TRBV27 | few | TGTGCCAGCAGTCGAGGGGTTTTTGGAAACACCATATATTTT | CASSRGVFGNTIYF
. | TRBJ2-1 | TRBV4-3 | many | TGCGCCAGCAGCCCCGGTTCTAGCTCCTACAATGAGCAGTTCTTC | CASSPGSSSYNEQFF
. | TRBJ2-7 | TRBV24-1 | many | TGTGCCACCAGTGATTGCCCATTCCTTCACGAGCAGTACTTC | CATSDCPFLHEQYF
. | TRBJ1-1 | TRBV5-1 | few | TGCGCCAGCAGCGGCCCGGACAGCCGAGGAACTGAAGCTTTCTTT | CASSGPDSRGTEAFF
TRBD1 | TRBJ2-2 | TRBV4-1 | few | TGCGCCAGCAGCCAAGGACCAGGGGGAGCCGGGGAGCTGTTTTTT | CASSQGPGGAGELFF
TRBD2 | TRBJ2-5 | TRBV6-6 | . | TGTGCCAGCAGTTACAGAGGACTAGCCCCTCAAGAGACCCAGTACTTC | CASSYRGLAPQETQYF
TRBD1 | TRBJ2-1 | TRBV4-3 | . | TGCGCCAGCAGCCAAGGGGGGACAGGGCTTGAGCAGTTCTTC | CASSQGGTGLEQFF
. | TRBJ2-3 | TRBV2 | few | TGTGCCAGCATGGACGGGCCATACACAGATACGCAGTATTTT | CASMDGPYTDTQYF
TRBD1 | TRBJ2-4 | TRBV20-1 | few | TGCAGTGCTAGAGCCCCGGGACAGGTGGAAAACATTCAGTACTTC | CSARAPGQVENIQYF
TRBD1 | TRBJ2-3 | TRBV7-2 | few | TGTGCCAGCAGCCCAACAGGGGCAGGGGTAGATACGCAGTATTTT | CASSPTGAGVDTQYF
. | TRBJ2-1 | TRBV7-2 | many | TGTGCCAGCAGCTTACGGCAGGGGCCACTATCGGGTGAGCAGTTCTTC | CASSLRQGPLSGEQFF
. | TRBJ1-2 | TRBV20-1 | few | TGCAGTAGAGAGTCCGTCGTCTATGGCTACACCTTC | CSRESVVYGYTF
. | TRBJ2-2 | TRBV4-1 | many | TGCGCCAGCAGCCAAGTGGGGTCGACACCATCCGGGGAGCTGTTTTTT | CASSQVGSTPSGELFF
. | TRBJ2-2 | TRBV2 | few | TGTGCCAGCAGTGAATTCGGGTCACGGGAAAACACCGGGGAGCTGTTTTTT | CASSEFGSRENTGELFF
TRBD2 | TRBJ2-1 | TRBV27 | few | TGTGCCAGCAGTCCCTGGACTAGCGGGGGAGTGTATAATGAGCAGTTCTTC | CASSPWTSGGVYNEQFF
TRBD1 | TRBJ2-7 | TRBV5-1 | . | TGCGCCAGCAGCGGGGGGTCAGGGGGCGCCGTCTACGAGCAGTACTTC | CASSGGSGGAVYEQYF
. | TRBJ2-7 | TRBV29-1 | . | TGCAGCGTTGAATCCAAGACCTACGAGCAGTACTTC | CSVESKTYEQYF
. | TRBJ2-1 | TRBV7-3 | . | TGTGCCAGCAGACCGGGGGCGGAGGACTCCTACAATGAGCAGTTCTTC | CASRPGAEDSYNEQFF
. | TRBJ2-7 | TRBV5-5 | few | TGTGCCAGCAGCATCAGGGGTTACCCCTACGAGCAGTACTTC | CASSIRGYPYEQYF
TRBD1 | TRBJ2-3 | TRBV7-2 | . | TGTGCCAGCAGCACGCGAGGGACAGGGACAGATACGCAGTATTTT | CASSTRGTGTDTQYF
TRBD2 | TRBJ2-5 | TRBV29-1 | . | TGCAGCGTTGAGGAGCGGGGCGCACAAGAGACCCAGTACTTC | CSVEERGAQETQYF
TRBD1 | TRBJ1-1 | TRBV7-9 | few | TGTGCCAGCAGCTCCCTGACAGGGGCGAACACTGAAGCTTTCTTT | CASSSLTGANTEAFF
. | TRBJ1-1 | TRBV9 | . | TGTGCCAGCAGCGTAGACGGGGGCATGAACACTGAAGCTTTCTTT | CASSVDGGMNTEAFF
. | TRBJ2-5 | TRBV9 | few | TGTGCCAGCTGCGAAGGAGGGGGGGCCCAGGAGACCCAGTACTTC | CASCEGGGAQETQYF
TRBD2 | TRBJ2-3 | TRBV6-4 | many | TGTGCCAGCAGTGACGAAGCGGGGGGCACAGATACGCAGTATTTT | CASSDEAGGTDTQYF
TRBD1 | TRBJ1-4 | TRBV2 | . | TGTGCCAGCAGTGCAGGGCTACCGGGACAGGGAGATGAAAAACTGTTTTTT | CASSAGLPGQGDEKLFF
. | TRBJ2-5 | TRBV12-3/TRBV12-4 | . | TGTGCCAGCACCCCTCGGGGATTCGGGGAGACCCAGTACTTC | CASTPRGFGETQYF
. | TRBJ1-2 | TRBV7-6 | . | TGTGCCAGCAGCCGAGGGCACTATGGCTACACCTTC | CASSRGHYGYTF
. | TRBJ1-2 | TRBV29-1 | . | TGCAGCGTTGAAGCCACAGGGCCTAACTATGGCTACACCTTC | CSVEATGPNYGYTF
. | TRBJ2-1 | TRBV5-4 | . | TGTGCCAGCAGCTTGGTAGACTGGAATGAGCAGTTCTTC | CASSLVDWNEQFF